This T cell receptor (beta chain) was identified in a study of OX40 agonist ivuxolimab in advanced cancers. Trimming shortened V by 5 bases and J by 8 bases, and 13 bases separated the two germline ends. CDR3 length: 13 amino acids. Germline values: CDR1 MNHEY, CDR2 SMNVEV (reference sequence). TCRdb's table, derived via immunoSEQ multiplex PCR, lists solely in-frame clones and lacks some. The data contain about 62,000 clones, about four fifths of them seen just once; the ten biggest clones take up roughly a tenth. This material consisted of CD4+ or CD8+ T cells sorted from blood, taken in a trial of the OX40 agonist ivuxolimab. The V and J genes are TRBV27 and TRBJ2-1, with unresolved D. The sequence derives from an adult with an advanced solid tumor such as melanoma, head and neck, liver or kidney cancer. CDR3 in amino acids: CASSRYRPDEQFF. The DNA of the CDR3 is TGTGCCAGCAGTCGATACCGTCCTGATGAGCAGTTCTTC.